The T cell receptor (beta chain) under discussion was sequenced for a study of OX40 agonist ivuxolimab in advanced cancers. Whole-study context: The mean age was about 61 years, ranging from 23 to 79, with around four fifths of participants male. Three patients responded partially, comprising one with hepatocellular carcinoma and two with cutaneous melanoma. Study conclusions and caveats: Low clonal expansion, among the lowest seen, marked partial responders at 0.1-3.0 mg/kg. More expanded clones were found, on average, in CD8+ than in CD4+ T cells.

The assay was immunoSEQ multiplex PCR, and TCRdb's table has in-frame clones only and misses some. The data contain around 100,000 clones, almost 90% of them singletons. Germline values: CDR1 SGHNT, CDR2 YYREEE (reference sequence). Trimming took off 7 bases at V and 0 bases at J, with 9 bases between the two ends. CDR3 size: 13 residues. Notes on this clone: Its antigen is not identified.

The material was CD4+ or CD8+ T cells sorted from blood, obtained in a trial of the OX40 agonist ivuxolimab. The chain joins TRBV5-4 to TRBJ2-3; D is unresolved. The sequence came from an adult with an advanced solid tumor such as melanoma, head and neck, liver or kidney cancer. CDR3 amino acids: CASGRASTDTQYF. CDR3 nucleotides: TGTGCCAGCGGTAGGGCTAGCACAGATACGCAGTATTTT.